The rows below give T cell receptor beta chains drawn from one sample of a study of blood T cell repertoires in COVID-19. The repertoire was sequenced with immunoSEQ multiplex PCR; TCRdb's copy has only in-frame clones and lacks some. The sample has some 160,000 clones; around 82% are singletons. Input material: peripheral blood. These TCRs come from an elderly woman with acute or convalescent COVID-19. Both conserved end residues are part of each CDR3. A D gene is named only where the DNA matches it firmly.

>TRBV5-1|16|TRBD1
CASSLGQGASYNEQFF
>TRBV5-1|14|TRBD1
CASSLQGTTYEQYF
>TRBV11-2|14|NA
CASTLEAGPHEQYF
>TRBV7-9|14|NA
CASSPASGYQPQHF
>TRBV4-3|15|TRBD1
CASSPDRGRSYGYTF
>TRBV7-6|16|TRBD1
CASSLQGQGPNEKLFF
>TRBV2|14|TRBD2
CASSEARGSGELFF
>TRBV28|16|TRBD2
CASSIVGLAGYNEQFF
>TRBV27|14|NA
CASSFGGASYEQYF
>TRBV5-5|14|NA
CASSFSTAAYGYTF
>TRBV14|14|NA
CASSQVAVNTEAFF
>TRBV7-2|15|TRBD2
CASRKLAGGTDTQYF
>TRBV5-4|17|TRBD2
CASSLFRTSGYGQTQYF
>TRBV19|13|NA
CASSIPFGNTIYF
>TRBV19|16|NA
CASSIEGVPSTDTQYF
>TRBV4-3|19|TRBD2
CASSQEGGTSGSLANEQFF
>TRBV7-9|16|TRBD2
CASSTIAGGYTDTQYF
>TRBV12-5|15|TRBD2
CASGLTSGSTDTQYF
>TRBV30|15|TRBD1
CAWSYRGARTDTQYF
>TRBV2|16|NA
CASSEADSLAPYEQYF
>TRBV7-2|15|TRBD1
CASSLAGLPGGEQYF
>TRBV7-9|12|TRBD1
CSSGTAADTQYF
>TRBV6-2/TRBV6-3|14|NA
CASSNPLGVETQYF
>TRBV3-1/TRBV3-2|15|TRBD1
CASSQAWTGNSPLHF
>TRBV6-2/TRBV6-3|17|TRBD2
CASSYSWLAGGTDTQYF
>TRBV19|13|TRBD1
CASSPQTGNGYTF
>TRBV30|13|NA
CAWSRGGNTEAFF
>TRBV29-1|14|NA
CSVDKAGVYNEQFF
>TRBV30|11|NA
CAWGGGNTQYF
>TRBV15|14|NA
CATSRGPRGGEQFF
>TRBV7-2|13|NA
CASSLYRNTEAFF
>TRBV5-1|16|TRBD1
CASSLGTGGSGNTIYF